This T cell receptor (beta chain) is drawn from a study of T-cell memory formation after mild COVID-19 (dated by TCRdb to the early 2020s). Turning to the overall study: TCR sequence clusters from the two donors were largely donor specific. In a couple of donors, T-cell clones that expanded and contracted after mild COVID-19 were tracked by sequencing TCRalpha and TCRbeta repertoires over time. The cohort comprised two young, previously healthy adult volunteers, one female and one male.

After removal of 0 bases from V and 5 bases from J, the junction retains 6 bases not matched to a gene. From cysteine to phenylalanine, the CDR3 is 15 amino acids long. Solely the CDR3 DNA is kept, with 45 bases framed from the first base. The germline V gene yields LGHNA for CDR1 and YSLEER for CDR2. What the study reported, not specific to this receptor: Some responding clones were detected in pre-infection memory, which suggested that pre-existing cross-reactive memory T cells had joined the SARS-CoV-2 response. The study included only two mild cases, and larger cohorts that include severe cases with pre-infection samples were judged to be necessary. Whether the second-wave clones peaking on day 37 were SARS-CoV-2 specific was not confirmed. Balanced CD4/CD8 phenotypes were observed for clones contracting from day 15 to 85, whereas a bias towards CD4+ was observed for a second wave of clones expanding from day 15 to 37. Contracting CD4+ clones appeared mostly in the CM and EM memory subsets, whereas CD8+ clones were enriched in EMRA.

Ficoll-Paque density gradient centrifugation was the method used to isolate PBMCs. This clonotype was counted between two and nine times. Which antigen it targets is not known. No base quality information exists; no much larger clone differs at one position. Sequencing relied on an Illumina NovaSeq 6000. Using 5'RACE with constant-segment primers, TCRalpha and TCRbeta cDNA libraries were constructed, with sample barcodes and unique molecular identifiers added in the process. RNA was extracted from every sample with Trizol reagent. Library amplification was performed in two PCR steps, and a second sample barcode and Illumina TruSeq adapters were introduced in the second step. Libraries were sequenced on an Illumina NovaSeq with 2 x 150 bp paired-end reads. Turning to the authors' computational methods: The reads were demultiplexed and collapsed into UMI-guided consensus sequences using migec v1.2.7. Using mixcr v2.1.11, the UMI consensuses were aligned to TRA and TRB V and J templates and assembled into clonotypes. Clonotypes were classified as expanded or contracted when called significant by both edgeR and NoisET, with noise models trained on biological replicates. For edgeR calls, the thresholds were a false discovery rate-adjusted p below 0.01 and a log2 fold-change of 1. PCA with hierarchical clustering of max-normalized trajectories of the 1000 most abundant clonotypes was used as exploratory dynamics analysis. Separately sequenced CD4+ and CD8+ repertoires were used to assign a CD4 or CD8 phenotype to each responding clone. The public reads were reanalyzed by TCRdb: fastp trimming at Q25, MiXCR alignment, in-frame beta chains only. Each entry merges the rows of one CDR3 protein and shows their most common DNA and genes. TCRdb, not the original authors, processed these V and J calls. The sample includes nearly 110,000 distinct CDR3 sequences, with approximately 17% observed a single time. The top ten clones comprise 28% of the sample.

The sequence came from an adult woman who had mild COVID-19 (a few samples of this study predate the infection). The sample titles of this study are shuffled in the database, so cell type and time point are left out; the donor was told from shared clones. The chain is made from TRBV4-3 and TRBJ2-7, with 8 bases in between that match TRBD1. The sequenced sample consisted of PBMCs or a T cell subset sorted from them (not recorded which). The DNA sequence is TGCGCCAGCAGCCAAGATACAGGGGGAAGGGACGAGCAGTACTTC. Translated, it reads CASSQDTGGRDEQYF.